The clone carrying this TCR beta chain has ten or more counts. Antigen: not known. This CDR3 contains 17 residues. This entry belongs to a study of CD8 T cells in ankylosing spondylitis. Study results and limitations: Those disease-linked clones were CD8+; they were also relatively rare in peripheral blood. According to the report, clones linked to the disease were significantly enriched in matched synovial fluid samples taken from ankylosing spondylitis patients. A motif in TCR beta, a set of roughly eight highly homologous variants, appeared characteristic of ankylosing spondylitis blood.

Quantitative 5'-RACE with molecular barcodes produced the TCR beta libraries. One entry per CDR3 protein, called by TCRdb with MiXCR from the 5' RACE reads. The data show some 180,000 distinct CDR3 sequences, roughly 18% seen once. The specimen sequenced was blood, either unsorted or a sorted T cell fraction (not recorded which). The rearrangement joins TRBV21-1 to TRBJ2-1; no check of the table's D call, TRBD1, against the DNA was made. TRBV21-1 is shown as a pseudogene. The sequence was collected from a male donor under 30 with ankylosing spondylitis or in good health (not recorded which). CDR3 nucleotide sequence: TGTGCCAGCAGCAAATCGGACAGGGAGAGCTCCTACAATGAGCAGTTCTTC. Protein product: CASSKSDRESSYNEQFF.